This entry describes one T cell receptor beta chain. A few counts support this clone. It has no known antigen specificity. No clone much larger than this one lies a single base away; base qualities are absent. A single peripheral blood draw of about 116 mL on average was collected from each donor into heparinised tubes. Using a panel that included CD45RO, CCR7, CD25, CD127, CD95 and CD27, naive, central memory, regulatory and stem cell-like memory CD4+ T cells were sorted on a BD FACSAria II. All sorted populations exceeded 95% purity. PBMCs were isolated immediately by Lymphoprep density gradient centrifugation and stained directly without culture. So that batch effects would be minimized, each experiment stained and sorted samples in pairs, pairing one healthy donor with one patient. All of the isolated RNA was reverse transcribed with the High Capacity cDNA Reverse Transcription Kit, so expressed TCRB transcripts were sequenced. Naive, central memory and regulatory T cell samples underwent deep immunoSEQ sequencing, averaging about 3.5 million total reads per sample. Sorted cells were lysed in RLT buffer, and RNA was extracted using DNase-treated RNeasy Micro or Mini kits according to cell number. To prevent cross-contamination, every cell subset was processed on its own, while patient and healthy donor samples were processed together. The immunoSEQ multiplex PCR was used to amplify TCRB sequences from cDNA, yielding 87-bp fragments that span the CDR3 region. Sequencing of the amplicons was done on the Illumina HiSeq platform. In the authors' own workflow: Synthetic template baselines were used to correct PCR bias computationally, reads within Hamming distance 2 were collapsed together, and singletons that could not be merged were discarded. By aligning reads against IMGT, V, D and J genes, CDR3 length, and insertions or deletions at six rearrangement sites were assigned. Clonotype counts were normalized to sorted cell number within each subset before computing true diversity and Gini coefficients with the tcR R package. Repertoire sharing was quantified using the overlap coefficient calculated on TCRB nucleotide sequences. As a proxy for the pre-selection repertoire, out-of-frame TCRB sequences from naive cells were analyzed. TCRdb mirrors the immuneACCESS table, restricted to in-frame sequences. Some clones are absent from its copies; in checked studies, under half trace to an unresolved V gene, and the reason for the others is unknown. V and J calls and clone size are as listed in that table; D and trimming were resolved from the DNA. The sample contains hundreds of thousands of clones, about a sixth of them found a single time. Of the sample, approximately 0.087% is held by the ten largest clones.

The record originates from a study of beta chain features in type 1 diabetes (dated by TCRdb to between 2017 and 2018). Regarding the complete study: Mean age, gender distribution, total cell number and subset yield were not different between patients and healthy donors. In the study, recently diagnosed type 1 diabetes patients and matched healthy donors were compared on the TCRB repertoires of their sorted circulating CD4+ T cell subsets. Regulatory and stem cell-like memory subsets were obtained from only 8 patients and roughly 8 healthy donors, while naive and central memory subsets were obtained from all 30 or so donors. A total of 85 million to 140 million sorted cells were examined across all samples, and a strong correlation was observed between cell number per subset and RNA yield. Broader findings and caveats from the paper: Fewer insertions and more nucleotide deletions at VDJ recombination sites were observed in patients with type 1 diabetes, implying thymic rearrangement abnormalities. PCR might favor shorter templates, but patient and control samples were amplified and corrected together, so any skew would affect both groups equally. Because cDNA was sequenced instead of genomic DNA, activated cells with high expression could be over-represented, although the groups did not differ in activation or CD3 levels. In all four CD4+ subsets, TCRB CDR3 length was moderately but significantly shorter in type 1 diabetes patients. Naive, central memory and regulatory TCRB repertoires appeared to be more similar among patients than among healthy donors. Because the HLA sub-analyses included only small numbers of individuals, any influence of HLA type on TCRB rearrangement was left unresolved.

Measured from the cysteine to the phenylalanine, the CDR3 is 13 residues long. Only CDR3 DNA is held: 39 bases, read in frame from base 1. CDR1 and CDR2, looked up from the germline V gene, are MDHEN and SYDVKM. The germline V end is reduced by 6 bases and the J end by 6 bases; junction bases left unmatched: 8. Sequencing was done on a sample of naive CD4+ T cells from blood. Reading the label with the study, this specimen's cell subset or site is: true naive CD4+ T cells. Here the chain combines TRBV28 and TRBJ2-7, and 7 junctional nucleotides match TRBD1. This receptor was taken from a man between 18 and 35 years old in good health. The DNA is as follows: TGTGCCAGCAGGTACAAGGGGGCCGGCGAGCAGTACTTC. Its translation is CASRYKGAGEQYF. Beyond the CDR3, the reference TRBV28 and TRBJ2-7 genes provide the residues; the full variable domain reads: DVKVTQSSRYLVKRTGEKVFLECVQDMDHENMFWYRQDPGLGLRLIYFSYDVKMKEKGDIPEGYSVSREKKERFSLILESASTNQTSMYLCASRYKGAGEQYFGPGTRLTVT.